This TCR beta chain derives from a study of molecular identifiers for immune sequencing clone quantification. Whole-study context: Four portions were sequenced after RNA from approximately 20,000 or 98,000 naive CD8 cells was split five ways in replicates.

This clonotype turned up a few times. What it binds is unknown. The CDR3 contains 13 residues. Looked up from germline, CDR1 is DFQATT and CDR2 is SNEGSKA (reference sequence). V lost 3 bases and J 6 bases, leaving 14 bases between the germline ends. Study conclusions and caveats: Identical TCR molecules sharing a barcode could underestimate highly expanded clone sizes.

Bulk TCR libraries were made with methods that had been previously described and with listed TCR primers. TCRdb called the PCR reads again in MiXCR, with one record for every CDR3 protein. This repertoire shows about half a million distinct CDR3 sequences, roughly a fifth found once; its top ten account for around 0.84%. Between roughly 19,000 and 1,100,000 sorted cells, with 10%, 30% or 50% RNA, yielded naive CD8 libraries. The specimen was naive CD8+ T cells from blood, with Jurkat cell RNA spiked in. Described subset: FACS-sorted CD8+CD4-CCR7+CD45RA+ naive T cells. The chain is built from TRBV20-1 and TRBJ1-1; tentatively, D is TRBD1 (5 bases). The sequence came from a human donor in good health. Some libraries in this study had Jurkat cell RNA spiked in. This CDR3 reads CSARGQGYSEAFF. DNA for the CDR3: TGCAGTGCTAGGGGGCAGGGTTATTCTGAAGCTTTCTTT.